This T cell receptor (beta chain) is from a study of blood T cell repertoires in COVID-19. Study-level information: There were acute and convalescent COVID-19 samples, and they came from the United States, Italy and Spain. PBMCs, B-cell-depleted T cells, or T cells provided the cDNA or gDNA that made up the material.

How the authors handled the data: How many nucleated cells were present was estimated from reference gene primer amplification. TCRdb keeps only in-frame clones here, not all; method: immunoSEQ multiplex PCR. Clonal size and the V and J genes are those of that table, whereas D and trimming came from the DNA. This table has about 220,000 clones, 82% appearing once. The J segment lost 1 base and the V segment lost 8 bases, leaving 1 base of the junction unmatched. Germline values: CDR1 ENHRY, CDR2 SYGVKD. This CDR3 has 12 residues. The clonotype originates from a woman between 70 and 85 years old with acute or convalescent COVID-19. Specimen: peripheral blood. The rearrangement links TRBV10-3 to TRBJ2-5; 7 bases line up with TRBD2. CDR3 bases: TGTGCCATCGCGGGGGTCCAAGAGACCCAGTACTTC. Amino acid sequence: CAIAGVQETQYF.